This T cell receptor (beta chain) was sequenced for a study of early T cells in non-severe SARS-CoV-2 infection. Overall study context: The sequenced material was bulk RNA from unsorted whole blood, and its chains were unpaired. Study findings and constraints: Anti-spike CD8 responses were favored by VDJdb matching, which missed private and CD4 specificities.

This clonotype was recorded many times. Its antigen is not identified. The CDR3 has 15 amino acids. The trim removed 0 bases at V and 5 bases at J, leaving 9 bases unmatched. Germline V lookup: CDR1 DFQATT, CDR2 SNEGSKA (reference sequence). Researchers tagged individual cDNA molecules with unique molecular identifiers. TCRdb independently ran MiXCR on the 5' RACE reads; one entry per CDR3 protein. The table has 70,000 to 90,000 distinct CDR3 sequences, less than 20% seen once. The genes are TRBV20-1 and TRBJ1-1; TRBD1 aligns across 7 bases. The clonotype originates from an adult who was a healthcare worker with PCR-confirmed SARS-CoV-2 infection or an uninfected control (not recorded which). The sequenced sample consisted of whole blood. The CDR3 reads CSARDENRGKTEAFF. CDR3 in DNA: TGCAGTGCTAGAGATGAAAACAGGGGAAAAACTGAAGCTTTCTTT.